Following are 32 T cell receptor beta chains from one sample sequenced in a study of cytomegalovirus exposure and HLA in healthy donors. In the PCR, 60 Vbeta and 13 Jbeta primers were used. Sequenced by immunoSEQ multiplex PCR; TCRdb stores in-frame clones only, minus some. The sample lists about 190,000 clones; around 80% were seen once. Sequencing was performed on PBMCs. These receptors were collected from a man aged 35 to 55 in good health and CMV-seropositive.

The chain employs TRBV7-9 and TRBJ1-1; D uncertain. With 0 bases removed from V and 4 bases from J, the gap between germline ends came to 9 bases. CDR1 and CDR2 (germline): SEHNR, FQNEAQ (reference sequence). There are 14 residues in the CDR3. The CDR3 DNA reads TGTGCCAGCAGCTTAGCGCTAAGCGGCACTGAAGCTTTCTTT. It yields the protein CASSLALSGTEAFF.

The genes are TRBV28 and TRBJ2-7; maybe TRBD2 (7 bases). Germline V gives CDR1 MDHEN, CDR2 SYDVKM. The ends were cut back, 6 bases at V and 4 bases at J, with 22 bases in the middle. The CDR3 consists of 16 residues. The CDR3 protein is CASSKTRGAYIYEQYF. Here the CDR3 DNA reads TGTGCCAGCAGCAAGACCCGGGGGGCCTATATATACGAGCAGTACTTC.

This chain links TRBV6-5 with TRBJ1-1, with D maybe TRBD1 (5 bases). CDR1 MNHEY and CDR2 SVGAGI come from the germline V gene. Trimming removed 4 bases from V and 0 bases from J, with 6 bases in between. This CDR3 has 13 amino acids. CDR3 nucleotides: TGTGCCAGCAGTTCCAGGGTGAACACTGAAGCTTTCTTT. Its protein product is CASSSRVNTEAFF.

This chain uses TRBV28 with TRBJ1-2, with a tentative D call TRBD1 (5 bases). Germline CDR1 is MDHEN and CDR2 is SYDVKM. This CDR3 is 16 amino acids long. V was cut by 4 bases and J by 8 bases, with 23 bases left in between. Here the CDR3 reads CASSSRGGLYSKGYTF. The CDR3 nucleotides are TGTGCCAGCAGTTCCCGGGGGGGACTCTACTCTAAAGGCTACACCTTC.

Concerning this clone: Other nucleotide sequences from this sample produce the same CDR3. The rearrangement links TRBV6-1 to TRBJ1-2; the D gene is possibly TRBD1 (6 bases). Germline assignment: CDR1 MNHNS and CDR2 SASEGT. V lost 5 bases to trimming and J lost 5 bases, with 12 bases between them. This CDR3 region has 13 residues. The CDR3: CASSLGQLYGYTF. CDR3 DNA sequence: TGTGCCAGCAGTCTAGGACAGCTATATGGCTACACCTTC.

This clone has only a few counts. The chain couples TRBV7-8 to TRBJ1-1; 8 bases align to TRBD1. Per the germline V gene, CDR1 is SGHVS and CDR2 is FQNEAQ. The CDR3 sequence is 14 residues long. After removal of 5 bases from V and 1 base from J, the junction contained 3 bases not matched to a gene. CDR3 protein: CASSQTGANTEAFF. DNA for the CDR3: TGTGCCAGCAGCCAGACAGGGGCGAACACTGAAGCTTTCTTT. The full variable domain, with the rest looked up from reference TRBV7-8 and TRBJ1-1, is GAGVSQSPRYKVAKRGQDVALRCDPISGHVSLFWYQQALGQGPEFLTYFQNEAQLDKSGLPSDRFFAERPEGSVSTLKIQRTQQEDSAVYLCASSQTGANTEAFFGQGTRLTVV.

The chain is built from TRBV13 and TRBJ2-1; weak D call: TRBD2 (5 bases). The CDR3 has 15 amino acids. Trimming removed 6 bases from V and 0 bases from J, with 12 bases in between. The germline V gene has CDR1 PRHDT and CDR2 FYEKMQ (reference sequence). CDR3 sequence: CASSPDFISYNEQFF. DNA of the CDR3: TGTGCCAGCAGTCCGGACTTTATCTCCTACAATGAGCAGTTCTTC.

This chain links TRBV9 with TRBJ1-3, with D uncertain. V lost 3 bases and J lost 0, with 7 bases in between. This CDR3 spans 14 amino acids. The V gene's germline CDR1 is SGDLS and CDR2 YYNGEE. The CDR3 sequence is CASSAADSGNTIYF. CDR3 nucleotides: TGTGCCAGCAGCGCCGCGGACTCTGGAAACACCATATATTTT.

This clone was counted a few times. The chain uses TRBV6-6 and TRBJ2-5; D perhaps matches TRBD2 (5 bases). V dropped 2 bases and J dropped 4 bases, with 14 bases sitting between them. This CDR3 has 15 residues. Germline V gene data show CDR1 as MNHNY and CDR2 as SVGAGI (reference sequence). The CDR3 DNA reads as TGTGCCAGCAGTTACGGTGGCCCGCGGGCAGAGACCCAGTACTTC. This translates into CASSYGGPRAETQYF.

The V gene is TRBV10-3, the J gene TRBJ1-5; 8 bases align to TRBD1. Germline values: CDR1 ENHRY, CDR2 SYGVKD. The ends lost 3 bases at V and 5 bases at J; junction bases unmatched: 3. This CDR3 has 14 residues. The DNA for the CDR3 is TGTGCCATCAGTGAAACGACAGGGGATCAGCCCCAGCATTTT. As protein: CAISETTGDQPQHF.

The chain couples TRBV7-2 to TRBJ2-7; TRBD2 matches 9 bases. Trimming removed 4 bases from V and 2 bases from J; junction bases left unmatched: 6. The CDR3 consists of 15 residues. Germline V gives CDR1 SGHTA, CDR2 FQGNSA. Written as DNA, the CDR3 is TGTGCCAGCAGCTCAGGACTAGCGCGCCCCTACGAGCAGTACTTC. This gives the protein CASSSGLARPYEQYF. Combining the CDR3 with reference TRBV7-2 and TRBJ2-7 gives the whole variable domain GAGVSQSPSNKVTEKGKDVELRCDPISGHTALYWYRQSLGQGLEFLIYFQGNSAPDKSGLPSDRFSAERTGGSVSTLTIQRTQQEDSAVYLCASSSGLARPYEQYFGPGTRLTVT.

This chain joins TRBV13 and TRBJ2-7; D possibly corresponds to TRBD1 (5 bases). V gave up 3 bases and J gave up 5 bases, with 14 bases separating them. Germline CDR1 reads PRHDT; CDR2 reads FYEKMQ (reference sequence). The CDR3 runs to 14 residues. The CDR3 bases are TGTGCCAGCAGCTTTCTTCAGGGATGGAACGAGCAGTACTTC. This encodes CASSFLQGWNEQYF. Using reference TRBV13 and TRBJ2-7 for the parts outside the CDR3, the full variable domain is AAGVIQSPRHLIKEKRETATLKCYPIPRHDTVYWYQQGPGQDPQFLISFYEKMQSDKGSIPDRFSAQQFSDYHSELNMSSLELGDSALYFCASSFLQGWNEQYFGPGTRLTVT.

This clone has more than one count but fewer than ten. The CDR3 DNA reads as TGTGCCAGCAGTTATATGAACACCGGGGAGCTGTTTTTT. As protein: CASSYMNTGELFF. The genes are TRBV28 and TRBJ2-2; D remains ambiguous. V was clipped by 4 bases and J by 1 base, with 4 bases between them. CDR3 length: 13 amino acids. The germline CDR1 and CDR2 sequences are MDHEN and SYDVKM.

As for this clone: This likely comes from a read error, as the CDR3 has no conserved phenylalanine or tryptophan at its end. The limits of the CDR3 on the DNA are not certain, so only TCRdb's listed CDR3 is given. The CDR3 is CASSPPLQGDLVL. The chain combines TRBV6-6 with TRBJ1-4; TRBD1 is the table's D call and was not checked against the DNA. The CDR3 is 13 amino acids long, termini counted. In germline, CDR1 is MNHNY, CDR2 SVGAGI (reference sequence).

This rearrangement joins TRBV12-5 to TRBJ2-3; the match to TRBD1 covers 7 bases. CDR3 length equals 15 residues. Looked up from germline, CDR1 is LGHNT and CDR2 is FRNRAP. The V and J ends lost 7 bases and 0 bases, in that order; junction bases with no gene match: 7. The CDR3 region has the DNA TGTGCTAGTGTAAAGGGGGCTGGGAGCACAGATACGCAGTATTTT. Amino acid sequence: CASVKGAGSTDTQYF.

V is TRBV6-5 and J is TRBJ1-1; 7 bases are shared with TRBD1. Germline V CDR1 and CDR2: MNHEY, SVGAGI. V was pared by 5 bases and J by 6 bases, with 9 bases of the junction left unmatched. The CDR3 runs 14 residues. The CDR3 DNA sequence: TGTGCCAGCAGTACACCGGACAGGACCTCTGAAGCTTTCTTT. This sequence encodes CASSTPDRTSEAFF.

The chain couples TRBV11-2 to TRBJ2-7, with TRBD2 as a possible D gene (7 bases). Trimming pared 1 base from V and 2 bases from J, leaving 21 bases between. This CDR3 is 18 amino acids long. Germline CDR1 is SGHAT and CDR2 is FQNNGV. CDR3 loop: CASSLAILAGAGAYEQYF. The DNA for the CDR3 is TGTGCCAGCAGCTTAGCCATTTTGGCGGGGGCGGGTGCCTACGAGCAGTACTTC.

This clone was recorded a few times. The chain has TRBV28 and TRBJ2-5, with 13 bases matching TRBD2. Trimming took 5 bases from V and 5 from J; bases not matched to a gene: 8. The germline V gene encodes CDR1 MDHEN and CDR2 SYDVKM. The CDR3 contains 16 residues. The CDR3 reads CASSRTSGSLVETQYF. CDR3 DNA: TGTGCCAGCAGTAGGACTAGCGGGAGTCTAGTGGAGACCCAGTACTTC.

This clone was observed a single time. The V and J genes are TRBV6-5 and TRBJ2-7; possible D gene TRBD2, 6 bases. Germline CDR1 reads MNHEY; CDR2 reads SVGAGI. Trimming took 6 bases from V and 7 from J, leaving 22 bases between them. CDR3 size: 15 residues. The CDR3 loop reads CASRDPGTPTPEQYF. The CDR3 region has the DNA TGTGCCAGCAGAGACCCCGGGACTCCTACCCCTGAGCAGTACTTC.

The J gene is TRBJ2-7, the V gene TRBV5-1; TRBD2 aligns across 9 bases. This CDR3 contains 15 residues. Trimming at V came to 4 bases and at J to 6 bases, leaving 11 bases not matched to a gene. Germline CDR1 reads SGHRS; CDR2 reads YFSETQ. The CDR3: CASSGSGSTLAEQYF. Written as DNA, the CDR3 is TGCGCCAGCAGCGGTAGCGGGAGCACTTTAGCCGAGCAGTACTTC. Using reference TRBV5-1 and TRBJ2-7 for the parts outside the CDR3, the full variable domain is KAGVTQTPRYLIKTRGQQVTLSCSPISGHRSVSWYQQTPGQGLQFLFEYFSETQRNKGNFPGRFSGRQFSNSRSEMNVSTLELGDSALYLCASSGSGSTLAEQYFGPGTRLTVT.

The chain carries TRBV5-1 and TRBJ2-7, with a weak D call TRBD2 (6 bases). Trimming stripped 0 bases from V and 0 bases from J, with 10 bases between. The CDR3 spans 15 residues. The germline gives CDR1 SGHRS, CDR2 YFSETQ. DNA for the CDR3: TGCGCCAGCAGCTTGGAGAGCGGGCACTCCTACGAGCAGTACTTC. This encodes CASSLESGHSYEQYF.

The chain uses TRBV7-2 and TRBJ1-4; unclear D gene. In germline, CDR1 is SGHTA, CDR2 FQGNSA. V lost 1 base and J 8 bases, leaving 8 bases between the germline ends. CDR3 size: 13 residues. The CDR3 loop reads CASSLDPSEKLFF. The CDR3 DNA reads as TGTGCCAGCAGCTTAGATCCCTCGGAAAAACTGTTTTTT.

The chain's CDR3 is CASSSTDLYEQYF. CDR3 bases: TGTGCCAGCAGCTCGACAGACCTCTACGAGCAGTACTTC. This chain joins TRBV7-9 and TRBJ2-7, with D maybe TRBD1 (5 bases). CDR1 and CDR2 (germline): SEHNR, FQNEAQ (reference sequence). The CDR3 sequence is 13 residues long. Trimming cost V 4 bases and J 3 bases, with 10 bases left between them. Supplemented by reference TRBV7-9 and TRBJ2-7, the full variable domain reads DTGVSQNPRHKITKRGQNVTFRCDPISEHNRLYWYRQTLGQGPEFLTYFQNEAQLEKSRLLSDRFSAERPKGSFSTLEIQRTEQGDSAMYLCASSSTDLYEQYFGPGTRLTVT.

This clone was observed a few times. J is TRBJ1-1 and V is TRBV11-2; the D gene is possibly TRBD1 (5 bases). CDR3 length: 15 amino acids. Trimming took off 1 base at V and 3 bases at J, with 12 bases between the two ends. Germline V gives CDR1 SGHAT, CDR2 FQNNGV. For the CDR3, the DNA is TGTGCCAGCAGCTTAGTGGGGGGAGGGTACACTGAAGCTTTCTTT. It encodes CASSLVGGGYTEAFF.

This clone turned up a few times. The rearrangement joins TRBV7-3 to TRBJ2-1; tentative D call: TRBD2 (5 bases). The CDR3 runs to 13 residues. Germline CDR1 reads SGHTA; CDR2 reads FQGTGA. V lost 2 bases, J lost 8 bases, and 10 bases lay in between. CDR3 sequence: CASSLSSRDEQFF. The CDR3 DNA reads as TGTGCCAGCAGCTTATCTAGCCGGGATGAGCAGTTCTTC.

The gene calls are TRBV7-2 and TRBJ2-7; D may be TRBD1 (6 bases). The germline CDR1 and CDR2 sequences are SGHTA and FQGNSA. CDR3 length: 13 amino acids. V lost 5 bases and J 4 bases, leaving 12 bases between the germline ends. CDR3 region: CASSLGDIYEQYF. CDR3 sequence (DNA): TGTGCCAGCAGCCTGGGGGACATATACGAGCAGTACTTC.

The genes are TRBV2 and TRBJ1-2, with TRBD1 as a possible D gene (6 bases). Germline-derived CDR1 and CDR2 are SNHLY and FYNNEI. Trimming took 4 bases from V and 7 from J, leaving 13 bases between them. This CDR3 contains 13 residues. CDR3 DNA: TGTGCCAGCAGTGTAAACAGGGAAGGTGGCTACACCTTC. Encoded protein: CASSVNREGGYTF.

This sequence joins TRBV5-1 and TRBJ1-4, with TRBD1 matching over 7 bases. V trimming: 5 bases; J trimming: 1 base; junction bases outside the gene matches: 2. This CDR3 is 14 amino acids long. Germline loops: CDR1 SGHRS, CDR2 YFSETQ. The CDR3 DNA follows: TGCGCCAGCAGTCAGGGGGGAACTAATGAAAAACTGTTTTTT. Protein product: CASSQGGTNEKLFF.

The chain employs TRBV10-3 and TRBJ2-5; maybe TRBD1 (5 bases). The V end was cut by 2 bases, the J end by 2 bases, with 6 bases between. The CDR3 consists of 13 residues. The V gene's germline CDR1 is ENHRY and CDR2 SYGVKD. The CDR3 protein is CAISEGQQETQYF. In DNA form, the CDR3 reads TGTGCCATCAGTGAGGGACAACAAGAGACCCAGTACTTC.

This sequence joins TRBV19 and TRBJ2-7, with 9 bases aligning to TRBD1. This CDR3 region has 15 residues. V lost 6 bases and J lost 1; bases outside the gene matches: 7. Germline lookup yields CDR1 LNHDA and CDR2 SQIVND (reference sequence). The CDR3 reads CASRGSGQGSYEQYF. In DNA form, the CDR3 reads TGTGCCAGTAGAGGGTCGGGACAGGGATCCTACGAGCAGTACTTC.

The rearrangement uses TRBV11-3 and TRBJ1-1; D is ambiguous. The CDR3 is 18 amino acids. Germline lookup yields CDR1 SGHNT and CDR2 YENEEA. Trimming took off 1 base at V and 4 bases at J, with 22 bases between the two ends. CDR3 coding DNA: TGTGCCAGCAGCTTAGTCCCCAACGCCTTCCGGTCCTCCACTGAAGCTTTCTTT. It yields the protein CASSLVPNAFRSSTEAFF.

This clone was picked up one time. V gene TRBV6-4 combines with J gene TRBJ1-2, with 7 bases that match TRBD1. The junction had 0 bases not matched to a gene; V was cut back by 4 bases and J by 4 bases. From germline, CDR1 is MRHNA and CDR2 SNTAGT. This CDR3 region has 12 residues. CDR3 protein: CASSGTGYGYTF. The DNA of the CDR3 is TGTGCCAGCAGTGGGACAGGCTATGGCTACACCTTC.